Below are 25 T cell receptor beta chains sequenced from a single sample in a study of blood T cell repertoires in COVID-19. Data came from immunoSEQ multiplex PCR; TCRdb stores just in-frame clones and leaves some out. Among some 350,000 clones, over 75% were seen once, and the ten largest hold roughly 0.99%. The specimen sequenced was PBMCs or T cells enriched from blood (not recorded which). The receptors stem from a man between 18 and 35 years old who had recovered from COVID-19.

The chain employs TRBV18 and TRBJ2-7; 8 bases map to TRBD2. This CDR3 contains 17 residues. V dropped 3 bases and J dropped 2; count of bases not matched to a gene: 12. Germline CDR1 KGHSH, CDR2 LQKENI. CDR3 DNA sequence: TGTGCCAGCTCACCGACCTGGAGCGGGGGAGGGACCTACGAGCAGTACTTC. Translation gives CASSPTWSGGGTYEQYF.

The chain links TRBV5-1 to TRBJ1-2; D ambiguous. Germline CDR1 and CDR2: SGHRS and YFSETQ. With 5 bases removed from V and 1 base from J, the gap between germline ends came to 21 bases. This CDR3 contains 17 residues. The CDR3 region is CASSIYAATDFNYGYTF. CDR3 DNA: TGCGCCAGCAGTATATACGCCGCGACGGACTTTAACTATGGCTACACCTTC.

Note on this clone: The sample contains more than one DNA sequence encoding this CDR3. The chain couples TRBV28 to TRBJ2-7; TRBD1 agrees at 8 bases. This CDR3 spans 12 amino acids. Germline values: CDR1 MDHEN, CDR2 SYDVKM. V lost 6 bases to trimming and J lost 4 bases; unmatched junction nucleotides: 2. CDR3 loop: CASSRTGYEQYF. The CDR3 region has the DNA TGTGCCAGCAGCAGGACAGGGTACGAGCAGTACTTC.

CDR3 loop: CASSLAIGAGVSQPQHF. The CDR3 DNA is TGTGCCAGCAGCTTAGCGATCGGGGCAGGGGTTAGTCAGCCCCAGCATTTT. The chain couples TRBV7-9 to TRBJ1-5, with D perhaps matching TRBD1 (6 bases). The CDR3 covers 17 residues. V was pared by 0 bases and J by 6 bases, with 18 bases between. Germline V CDR1 and CDR2: SEHNR, FQNEAQ (reference sequence). Based on the CDR3 plus reference TRBV7-9 and TRBJ1-5, the full variable domain is DTGVSQNPRHKITKRGQNVTFRCDPISEHNRLYWYRQTLGQGPEFLTYFQNEAQLEKSRLLSDRFSAERPKGSFSTLEIQRTEQGDSAMYLCASSLAIGAGVSQPQHFGDGTRLSIL.

A note on this clone: Other DNA sequences within the sample encode an identical CDR3. The V call is TRBV5-1, the J call TRBJ1-1, with D maybe TRBD1 (6 bases). Germline-derived CDR1 and CDR2 are SGHRS and YFSETQ. V was pared by 2 bases and J by 5 bases, with 13 bases between. The length of the CDR3 is 14 residues. The CDR3 coding sequence is TGCGCCAGCAGCTTACAGGGATCGGGGACTGAAGCTTTCTTT. Protein: CASSLQGSGTEAFF.

The genes are TRBV7-3 and TRBJ1-2; D may be TRBD1 (6 bases). The ends were cut back, 5 bases at V and 6 bases at J, with 19 bases in the middle. Germline V gives CDR1 SGHTA, CDR2 FQGTGA. The CDR3 extends over 15 amino acids. Written as DNA, the CDR3 is TGTGCCAGCAGCCCCGGGGGGGGCGGAAGGGATGGCTACACCTTC. Translating gives CASSPGGGGRDGYTF.

The chain employs TRBV27 and TRBJ2-3, with unresolved D. This CDR3 contains 12 residues. V shed 5 bases and J shed 0 bases, with 3 bases lying between them. CDR1 and CDR2 from the germline V gene are MNHEY and SMNVEV (reference sequence). CDR3 sequence reads: CASSPSTDTQYF. The CDR3 coding sequence is TGTGCCAGCAGTCCTAGCACAGATACGCAGTATTTT.

This clone showed up just a few times. The chain carries TRBV5-4 and TRBJ1-2; 7 bases map to TRBD1. V lost 5 bases and J lost 5; bases outside the gene matches: 6. CDR1 and CDR2 from the germline V gene are SGHNT and YYREEE (reference sequence). The CDR3 covers 13 residues. In DNA, the CDR3 is TGTGCCAGCAGAAATCAGGGGGATTATGGCTACACCTTC. Translating gives CASRNQGDYGYTF. Variable domain in full (rest from reference TRBV5-4 and TRBJ1-2): ETGVTQSPTHLIKTRGQQVTLRCSSQSGHNTVSWYQQALGQGPQFIFQYYREEENGRGNFPPRFSGLQFPNYSSELNVNALELDDSALYLCASRNQGDYGYTFGSGTRLTVV.

There are a few counts of this clone. The chain joins TRBV29-1 to TRBJ2-1, with a weak D call TRBD2 (7 bases). Trimming left V 8 bases short and J 7 bases short, with 15 bases between. CDR1 is SQVTM, CDR2 ANQGSEA, per germline. The CDR3 has 12 amino acids. CDR3 sequence: CSSKGGDNEQFF. DNA of the CDR3: TGCAGCTCGAAAGGGGGGGATAATGAGCAGTTCTTC.

The chain couples TRBV27 to TRBJ2-7, with 7 bases matching TRBD2. The ends lost 0 bases at V and 0 bases at J; junction bases unmatched: 5. Germline V CDR1 and CDR2: MNHEY, SMNVEV (reference sequence). The CDR3 spans 16 residues. The CDR3 sequence: CASSLSLGGSSYEQYF. CDR3 in DNA: TGTGCCAGCAGTTTATCCTTGGGAGGGAGCTCCTACGAGCAGTACTTC.

V and J are TRBV15 and TRBJ2-1, with 11 bases that match TRBD2. This CDR3 is 17 amino acids long. V shed 1 base, J shed 7 bases, and the junction held 9 bases outside the gene matches. In germline, CDR1 is LNHNV, CDR2 YYDKDF (reference sequence). The CDR3, as DNA: TGTGCCACCAGCAGAGCGTTTAGCGGGAGGGCCGGTAATGAGCAGTTCTTC. This encodes CATSRAFSGRAGNEQFF.

CDR3 amino acids: CASSARQGYNQPQHF. CDR3 nucleotide sequence: TGTGCCAGCAGCGCCCGACAGGGGTACAATCAGCCCCAGCATTTT. The chain links TRBV7-8 to TRBJ1-5; 8 bases are shared with TRBD1. The CDR3 covers 15 residues. Germline loops: CDR1 SGHVS, CDR2 FQNEAQ. Germline trimming cut 5 bases from V and 3 bases from J; bases unmatched to any gene: 6.

CDR3 coding DNA: TGTGCCAGCAGTCCAAATAGAGGCTCCGATTCCCTAGCCAAAAACATTCAGTACTTC. Encoded protein: CASSPNRGSDSLAKNIQYF. The rearrangement joins TRBV28 to TRBJ2-4; no reliable D call. V was cut by 5 bases and J by 0 bases, with 23 bases left in between. This CDR3 has 19 residues. CDR1 MDHEN and CDR2 SYDVKM come from the germline V gene.

The V gene is TRBV15, the J gene TRBJ2-2; TRBD1 matches at 8 bases. V dropped 0 bases and J dropped 4; count of bases not matched to a gene: 4. The CDR3 loop spans 16 amino acids. The germline CDR1 and CDR2 sequences are LNHNV and YYDKDF (reference sequence). CDR3 region: CATSREPTGGTGELFF. The CDR3 coding sequence is TGTGCCACCAGCAGAGAACCCACAGGGGGCACCGGGGAGCTGTTTTTT.

This clone was detected only once. This sequence joins TRBV9 and TRBJ2-1; 10 bases fit TRBD1. The CDR3 extends over 20 amino acids. The V gene end was trimmed by 4 bases and the J gene end by 5 bases; junction bases not matched to a gene: 21. Germline CDR1 is SGDLS and CDR2 is YYNGEE. CDR3 DNA: TGTGCCAGCAGCACCGAAGACGACAGGGGGCTGGCTAGCGGAGACAATGAGCAGTTCTTC. This sequence encodes CASSTEDDRGLASGDNEQFF.

This sequence joins TRBV12-3 or TRBV12-4 and TRBJ1-3; D gene uncertain. V dropped 8 bases and J dropped 4 bases, with 12 bases sitting between them. This CDR3 has 13 residues. The CDR3 coding sequence is TGTGCCAGCTCTAGTTCGGGGGGAAACACCATATATTTT. Its translation: CASSSSGGNTIYF.

The chain joins TRBV19 to TRBJ2-7, with D possibly TRBD1 on 6 matching bases. The V gene's germline CDR1 is LNHDA and CDR2 SQIVND (reference sequence). Trimming cost V 4 bases and J 6 bases, with 13 bases left between them. The CDR3 is made up of 13 amino acids. The CDR3 nucleotides are TGTGCCAGTAGTACTTCATCAGGGGCCGAGCAGTACTTC. This sequence encodes CASSTSSGAEQYF.

J is TRBJ2-3 and V is TRBV7-9; possibly TRBD1 for D (5 bases). The V and J ends lost 4 bases and 3 bases respectively, with 17 bases between them. The CDR3 covers 16 residues. CDR1 SEHNR and CDR2 FQNEAQ come from the germline V gene (reference sequence). This chain's CDR3 is CASSSTGGVSTDTQYF. The CDR3 nucleotides read TGTGCCAGCAGCTCTACAGGTGGGGTGTCGACAGATACGCAGTATTTT. Full variable domain (rest looked up from reference TRBV7-9 and TRBJ2-3): DTGVSQNPRHKITKRGQNVTFRCDPISEHNRLYWYRQTLGQGPEFLTYFQNEAQLEKSRLLSDRFSAERPKGSFSTLEIQRTEQGDSAMYLCASSSTGGVSTDTQYFGPGTRLTVL.

The chain joins TRBV6-1 to TRBJ2-1; 10 nucleotides agree with TRBD2. V trimming: 2 bases; J trimming: 2 bases; junction bases outside the gene matches: 3. Germline V lookup: CDR1 MNHNS, CDR2 SASEGT. The CDR3 loop spans 16 amino acids. The CDR3 sequence is CASSEPLAGAYNEQFF. CDR3 DNA: TGTGCCAGCAGTGAACCCCTAGCGGGAGCCTACAATGAGCAGTTCTTC.

In this sample, this clone turned up once. The chain uses TRBV7-2 and TRBJ1-2; no clear D. With 4 bases removed from V and 5 bases from J, the gap between germline ends came to 2 bases. Germline V gene sequence: CDR1 SGHTA, CDR2 FQGNSA. The CDR3 contains 10 residues. CDR3: CASSSYGYTF. Written as DNA, the CDR3 is TGTGCCAGCAGCTCGTATGGCTACACCTTC.

This clone has just one count. The chain is built from TRBV6-2 or TRBV6-3 and TRBJ2-5; D is perhaps TRBD1 (6 bases). This CDR3 is built from 14 residues. Trimming removed 5 bases from V and 2 bases from J, with 12 bases in between. Per germline, CDR1 MNHEY and CDR2 SVGEGT. The CDR3, as DNA: TGTGCCAGCAGTGATCGCAGGGGACAAGAGACCCAGTACTTC. Protein product: CASSDRRGQETQYF.

V and J are TRBV19 and TRBJ1-1; 9 bases agree with TRBD1. V lost 6 bases to trimming and J lost 7 bases; unmatched junction nucleotides: 6. Germline loops: CDR1 LNHDA, CDR2 SQIVND (reference sequence). The CDR3 contains 13 residues. The CDR3 protein is CASSYRTGVEAFF. CDR3 nucleotide sequence: TGTGCCAGTAGCTATAGGACAGGGGTTGAAGCTTTCTTT.

This chain uses TRBV6-5 with TRBJ2-2; 7 nucleotides align to TRBD2. The CDR3 consists of 15 residues. Trimming cost V 8 bases and J 7 bases; bases outside gene matches: 13. Germline V CDR1 and CDR2: MNHEY, SVGAGI. Written as DNA, the CDR3 is TGTGCCAGCGGACCTCAACCTGGGGGGGGCGGGGAGCTGTTTTTT. This sequence encodes CASGPQPGGGGELFF.

The V and J genes are TRBV28 and TRBJ1-5; tentative D call: TRBD1 (5 bases). Germline loops: CDR1 MDHEN, CDR2 SYDVKM. The V gene lost 8 bases and the J gene lost 0 bases, with 17 bases spanning the gap. The CDR3 spans 16 residues. The CDR3 spells CASSAGGMVSNQPQHF. For the CDR3, the DNA is TGTGCCAGCTCCGCCGGGGGGATGGTTAGCAATCAGCCCCAGCATTTT.

CDR3 sequence (DNA): TGTGCCAGCAGTCCAACGGGTGCCCTTGAGCAGTTCTTC. It codes for CASSPTGALEQFF. The V gene is TRBV27, the J gene TRBJ2-1; D is uncertain. Germline-derived CDR1 and CDR2 are MNHEY and SMNVEV (reference sequence). The CDR3 extends over 13 amino acids. The ends were cut back, 5 bases at V and 9 bases at J, with 14 bases in the middle.